This is a list of T cell receptor beta chains from one sample in a study of blood T cell repertoires in COVID-19. Repertoires were generated with immunoSEQ multiplex PCR, while TCRdb's copy carries only in-frame clones and drops some. The sample holds 300,000 to 400,000 clones, 80% to 90% seen once. The sample consisted of PBMCs or T cells enriched from blood (not recorded which). The receptors here all came from a woman aged 40-49 years with acute COVID-19. The CDR3 runs from the conserved cysteine through the conserved F or W. The D gene is left open where the match is weak. Some rows have no size entry. The others give once, few or many, or a class for an expanded clone.

j_gene | d_gene | abundance | v_gene | CDR3nt | CDR3aa
TRBJ2-7 | NA | NA | TRBV9 | TGTGCCAGCAGCGTAGGTTCACCGAGCTCCTACGAGCAGTACTTC | CASSVGSPSSYEQYF
TRBJ2-3 | TRBD2 | NA | TRBV7-2 | TGTGCCAGCAGCTATACCCCGGGACTAGCATCAGATACGCAGTATTTT | CASSYTPGLASDTQYF
TRBJ1-2 | NA | NA | TRBV5-1 | TGCGCCAGCAGCTTGCTATCTGGGGGAGGTTTTGGCTACACCTTC | CASSLLSGGGFGYTF
TRBJ2-7 | TRBD1 | NA | TRBV5-1 | TGCGCCAGCAGCTTAACACCGGGACAGTACGAGCAGTACTTC | CASSLTPGQYEQYF
TRBJ1-1 | NA | NA | TRBV5-1 | TGCGCCAGCAGCTTGGTCAGATCGAACACTGAAGCTTTCTTT | CASSLVRSNTEAFF
TRBJ2-3 | NA | NA | TRBV6-5 | TGTGCCAGCAGTTCCCAGGGTTTGTTGTTGAATACGCAGTATTTT | CASSSQGLLLNTQYF
TRBJ2-3 | TRBD2 | NA | TRBV2 | TGTGCCAGCAGCGCCGGGACTAGCGGGGGCGTTAGCACAGATACGCAGTATTTT | CASSAGTSGGVSTDTQYF
TRBJ1-6 | NA | NA | TRBV7-2 | TGTGCCAGCAGCCTACTACGGGGTTCACCCCTCCACTTT | CASSLLRGSPLHF
TRBJ1-6 | TRBD1 | few | TRBV5-1 | TGCGCCAGCAGCTTTACAGGGGGCGTGGGTGAATCACCCCTCCACTTT | CASSFTGGVGESPLHF
TRBJ2-1 | TRBD2 | few | TRBV19 | TGTGCCAGTAGCCCCCGGACTAGCGGGACTCGTCCGTTCTTC | CASSPRTSGTRPFF
TRBJ1-1 | NA | few | TRBV7-9 | TGTGCCAGCAGCACCGGACAGACGGTGAACACTGAAGCTTTCTTT | CASSTGQTVNTEAFF
TRBJ2-2 | TRBD2 | many | TRBV7-9 | TGTGCCAGCAGCCGTACCCTACTAGCGGGAGCTTCCGGGGAGCTGTTTTTT | CASSRTLLAGASGELFF
TRBJ2-7 | NA | NA | TRBV28 | TGTGCCAGCAGTCCTGATAGTGTCGGGAGCCACGAGCAGTACTTC | CASSPDSVGSHEQYF
TRBJ2-3 | NA | NA | TRBV9 | TGTGCCAGCAGCGAAGGGTGGGAGAGAGATACGCAGTATTTT | CASSEGWERDTQYF
TRBJ2-7 | NA | NA | TRBV3-1/TRBV3-2 | TGTGCCAGCAGCCGACGGAGCTCCTACGAGCAGTACTTC | CASSRRSSYEQYF
TRBJ2-3 | TRBD2 | once | TRBV4-1 | TGCGCCAGCAGCGGCGGGGGGGTGTACACAGATACGCAGTATTTT | CASSGGGVYTDTQYF
TRBJ2-2 | NA | many | TRBV5-8 | TGTGCCAGCAGCTCGTACAGGGTGACGGCCGGGGAGCTGTTTTTT | CASSSYRVTAGELFF
TRBJ1-2 | NA | NA | TRBV7-9 | TGTGCCAGCAGCCGTCAGGGGCGATATGGCTACACCTTC | CASSRQGRYGYTF
TRBJ2-5 | NA | NA | TRBV5-1 | TGCGCCAGCAGCTTGTTGTTGTCGCTACCAGGGGAGACCCAGTACTTC | CASSLLLSLPGETQYF
TRBJ2-7 | NA | NA | TRBV5-1 | TGCGCCAGCAGCTTCTCAGGGTCCTACGAGCAGTACTTC | CASSFSGSYEQYF
TRBJ2-7 | NA | once | TRBV27 | TGTGCCAGCAGTACCGGACAAGGAATTTACGAGCAGTACTTC | CASSTGQGIYEQYF
TRBJ1-2 | NA | once | TRBV15 | TGTGCCACCAGCAGTATACAGAGGGACTATGGCTACACCTTC | CATSSIQRDYGYTF
TRBJ1-6 | NA | NA | TRBV4-2 | TGTGCCAGCAGCCAAGATACGGCAGGCTTAGAGTCACCCCTCCACTTT | CASSQDTAGLESPLHF
TRBJ1-2 | NA | NA | TRBV18 | TGTGCCAGCTCACGATCTGGAGGGATCGGTTCTGGTGGCTACACCTTC | CASSRSGGIGSGGYTF
TRBJ1-1 | TRBD1 | NA | TRBV6-4 | TGTGCCAGCAGTGACTACAGGGGGCAGTCTGAAGCTTTCTTT | CASSDYRGQSEAFF
TRBJ1-5 | NA | NA | TRBV6-5 | TGTGCCACCGCGCAGGGTGGCAATCAGCCCCAGCATTTT | CATAQGGNQPQHF
TRBJ2-7 | TRBD1 | NA | TRBV10-3 | TGTGCCATCAGTGAAGGGCTGGGGGGACAGGGGGCGTTTGAGCAGTACTTC | CAISEGLGGQGAFEQYF
TRBJ2-7 | TRBD2 | NA | TRBV14 | TGTGCCAGCAGCCATCCCTTGGTGGGACTAGCGGGGATTAGCTCCTACGAGCAGTACTTC | CASSHPLVGLAGISSYEQYF